This T cell receptor (beta chain) was sequenced in a study of control samples from healthy donors and cancer patients. Profiling relied on immunoSEQ multiplex PCR, and the TCRdb table lists in-frame clones only, not all of them. The sample has some 70,000 clones; 75% to 85% are singletons. The germline gives CDR1 SGHNT, CDR2 YYREEE (reference sequence). The CDR3 spans 15 residues. Germline trimming cut 3 bases from V and 6 bases from J; bases unmatched to any gene: 11. Sequenced input: blood. This sequence was found in a man in his 60s in good health. The rearrangement joins TRBV5-4 to TRBJ2-7; TRBD2 matches at 8 bases. CDR3 sequence: CASSSRGSGASEQYF. The CDR3 coding sequence is TGTGCCAGCAGCTCTCGGGGTAGCGGGGCTTCCGAGCAGTACTTC.